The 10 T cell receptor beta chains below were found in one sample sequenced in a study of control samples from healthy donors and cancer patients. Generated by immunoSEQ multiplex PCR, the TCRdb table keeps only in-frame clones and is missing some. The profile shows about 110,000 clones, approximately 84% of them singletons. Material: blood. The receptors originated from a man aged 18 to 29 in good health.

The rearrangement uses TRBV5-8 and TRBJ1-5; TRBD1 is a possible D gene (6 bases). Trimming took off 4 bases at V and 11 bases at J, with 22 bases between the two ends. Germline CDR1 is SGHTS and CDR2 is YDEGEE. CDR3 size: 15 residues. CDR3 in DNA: TGTGCCAGCAGCCACCGTCCCGCCGGTAGGGGGTCCCAGCATTTT. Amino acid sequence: CASSHRPAGRGSQHF.

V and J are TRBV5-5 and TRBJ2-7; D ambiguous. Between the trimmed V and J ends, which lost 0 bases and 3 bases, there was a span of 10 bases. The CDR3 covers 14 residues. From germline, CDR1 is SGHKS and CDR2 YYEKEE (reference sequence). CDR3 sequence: CASSLGIPGYEQYV. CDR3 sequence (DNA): TGTGCCAGCAGCTTGGGAATTCCGGGCTACGAGCAGTACGTC.

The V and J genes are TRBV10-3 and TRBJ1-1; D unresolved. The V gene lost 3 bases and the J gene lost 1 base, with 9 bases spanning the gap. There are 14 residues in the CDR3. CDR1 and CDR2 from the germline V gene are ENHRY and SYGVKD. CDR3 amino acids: CAISEASSNTEAFF. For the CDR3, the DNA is TGTGCCATCAGTGAAGCCAGTTCGAACACTGAAGCTTTCTTT.

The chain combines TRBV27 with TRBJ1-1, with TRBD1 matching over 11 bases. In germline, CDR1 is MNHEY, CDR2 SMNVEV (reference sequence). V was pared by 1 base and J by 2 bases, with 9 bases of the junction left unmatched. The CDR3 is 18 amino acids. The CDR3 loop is CASSLLAGGQGGNTEAFF. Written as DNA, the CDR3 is TGTGCCAGCAGTTTATTGGCGGGGGGACAGGGGGGAAACACTGAAGCTTTCTTT.

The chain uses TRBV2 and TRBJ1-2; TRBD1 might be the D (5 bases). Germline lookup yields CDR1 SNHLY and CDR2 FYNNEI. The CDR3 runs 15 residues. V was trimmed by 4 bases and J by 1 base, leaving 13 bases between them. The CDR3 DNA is TGTGCCAGCAGTGGTGGGACCAAAAATAACTATGGCTACACCTTC. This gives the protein CASSGGTKNNYGYTF.

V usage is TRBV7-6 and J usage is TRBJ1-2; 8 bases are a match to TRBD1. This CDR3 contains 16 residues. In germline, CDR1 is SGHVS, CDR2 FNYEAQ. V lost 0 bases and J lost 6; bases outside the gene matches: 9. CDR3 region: CASSLARDRGPNGYTF. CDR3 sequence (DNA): TGTGCCAGCAGCTTAGCCCGCGACAGGGGCCCGAATGGCTACACCTTC.

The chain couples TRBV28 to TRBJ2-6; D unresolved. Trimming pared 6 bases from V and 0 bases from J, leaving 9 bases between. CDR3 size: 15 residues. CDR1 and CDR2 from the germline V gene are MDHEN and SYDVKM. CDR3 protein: CASSRRSSGANVLTF. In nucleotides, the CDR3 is TGTGCCAGCAGCCGCCGCTCCTCTGGGGCCAACGTCCTGACTTTC. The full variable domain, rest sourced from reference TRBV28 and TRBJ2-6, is DVKVTQSSRYLVKRTGEKVFLECVQDMDHENMFWYRQDPGLGLRLIYFSYDVKMKEKGDIPEGYSVSREKKERFSLILESASTNQTSMYLCASSRRSSGANVLTFGAGSRLTVL.

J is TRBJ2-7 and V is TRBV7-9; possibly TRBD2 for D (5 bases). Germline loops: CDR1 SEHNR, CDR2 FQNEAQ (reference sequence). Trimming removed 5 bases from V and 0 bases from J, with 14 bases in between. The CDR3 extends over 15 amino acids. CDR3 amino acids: CASSRGGLSSYEQYF. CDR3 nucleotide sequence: TGTGCCAGCAGCCGAGGCGGGTTAAGCTCCTACGAGCAGTACTTC.

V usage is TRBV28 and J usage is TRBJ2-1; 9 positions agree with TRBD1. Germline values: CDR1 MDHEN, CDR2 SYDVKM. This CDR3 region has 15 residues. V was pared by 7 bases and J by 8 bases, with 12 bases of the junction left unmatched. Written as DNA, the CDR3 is TGTGCCAGCACCTCCTCGGGGACAGGGAGCGATGAGCAGTTCTTC. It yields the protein CASTSSGTGSDEQFF.

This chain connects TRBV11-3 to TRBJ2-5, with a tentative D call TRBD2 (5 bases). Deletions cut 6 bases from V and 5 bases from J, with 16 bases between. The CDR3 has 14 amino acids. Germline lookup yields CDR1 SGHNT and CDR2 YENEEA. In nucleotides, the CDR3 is TGTGCCAGCAGTGATAGAGGGCCGGAGGAGACCCAGTACTTC. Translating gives CASSDRGPEETQYF.